This T cell receptor beta chain was sequenced during a study of cytotoxic CD8 clonotypes in ibrutinib-treated CLL (TCRdb year 2021). At the level of the whole study: The cohort had about a dozen relapsed/refractory and about 15 treatment-naive patients; roughly 18 were IGHV unmutated. Partial responses were observed in approximately 24 patients and complete responses in 2; after a median follow-up of 68 months, remission was maintained in around 14 patients and progression was observed in approximately 12. The response samples were drawn at a median of roughly eleven months into treatment, with a range of about 6 to 36 months. On average, each sample had approximately 250,000 productive templates and roughly 95,000 productive rearrangements. Of the 86 participants in the trial, 25 to 30 had longitudinal samples available. Cryopreserved peripheral blood mononuclear cells were obtained before treatment, at response, and at either sustained remission or disease progression. Every sample from remission and from progressive disease was obtained while the patients were still on ibrutinib.

The label giving this sample's time point can be read as: less than 30 months on ibrutinib. For TCR beta library preparation, roughly 2 micrograms of genomic DNA was extracted from cryopreserved PBMCs. High-throughput TCR beta sequencing was performed on longitudinal blood samples from CLL patients receiving ibrutinib monotherapy. The patients took part in an open-label, single-center phase 2 trial of ibrutinib monotherapy. A word on this clone: It lacks a known antigen. The input lacks base qualities; no much larger clone sits a single base away.

The goal of deep resolution MiSeq sequencing was a depth between 1 in 1 million and 1 in 200,000 T cells, and coverage averaged 10x per clonotype. The immunoSEQ hsTCRB Kit was used to generate TCR beta libraries. The published analysis was carried out like this. The data were analyzed with ImmunoSEQ Analyzer and ImmunoSEQ Data Assistant, and V, D and J gene assignments followed IMGT definitions. Clonality, with values ranging from 0 to 1, was calculated as one minus the normalized Shannon entropy of productive rearrangement frequencies. Only overrepresented clonotypes making up at least 0.05% of each patient's repertoire were included in the public clonotype analysis. Repertoires from about a dozen age-matched healthy donors in immuneACCESS were used as clonality controls. TCRdb stores this immuneACCESS table with in-frame sequences only. Part of the clones is absent; in the studies checked, under half of the shortfall reflects unresolved V genes, and no reason is known for the rest. Clone size and the V and J calls come from that table; the DNA yielded D and trimming. The sample table shows around 26,000 clones, and 75% to 85% are seen once. Together, the top ten hold 6.5% to 8% of the sample.

The paper as a whole reports these results and caveats: Clonality rose at ibrutinib response, remained stable during sustained remission, and dropped back toward baseline at progression. At baseline, clonality was higher than in age-matched healthy donors and showed a strong correlation with circulating CD8+ T-cell counts. Public clonotypes were rare and either shrank or stayed stable during treatment, and the rise in clonality at ibrutinib response reflected expansion of private clonotypes. Sampling times were not matched between sustained-remission and progressing patients, and lymph node repertoires were not studied.

According to the germline V gene, CDR1 reads SGHDN and CDR2 reads FVKESK. The CDR3 measures 11 amino acids from cysteine to phenylalanine. Kept here is only the CDR3 DNA, which spans 33 bases and is read in frame from base 1. Trimming removed 8 bases from V and 4 bases from J, leaving 8 bases between the germline ends. The TCR originated in a human donor with chronic lymphocytic leukemia. Recombination linked TRBV14 to TRBJ1-1; the best D guess is TRBD1, with 6 bases matching. The material sequenced was PBMCs, taken after 24 months of ibrutinib treatment. The nucleotide sequence is given as TGTGCCAGCGGAGGGGGCACTGAAGCTTTCTTT. This encodes CASGGGTEAFF.